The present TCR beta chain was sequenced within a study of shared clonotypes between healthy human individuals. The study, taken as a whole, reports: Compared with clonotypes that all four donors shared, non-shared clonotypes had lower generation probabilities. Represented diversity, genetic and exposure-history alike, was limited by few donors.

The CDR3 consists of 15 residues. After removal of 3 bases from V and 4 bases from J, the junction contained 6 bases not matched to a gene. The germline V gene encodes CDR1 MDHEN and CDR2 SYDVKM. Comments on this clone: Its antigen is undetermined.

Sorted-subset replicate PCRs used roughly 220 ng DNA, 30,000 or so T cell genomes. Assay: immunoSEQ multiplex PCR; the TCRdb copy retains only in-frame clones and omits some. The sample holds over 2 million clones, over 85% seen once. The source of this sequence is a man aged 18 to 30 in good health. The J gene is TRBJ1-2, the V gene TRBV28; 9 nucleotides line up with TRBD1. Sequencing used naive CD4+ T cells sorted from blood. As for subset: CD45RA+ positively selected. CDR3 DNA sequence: TGTGCCAGCAGTTTGAGGGACAGGGTGGTCTATGGCTACACCTTC. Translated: CASSLRDRVVYGYTF.